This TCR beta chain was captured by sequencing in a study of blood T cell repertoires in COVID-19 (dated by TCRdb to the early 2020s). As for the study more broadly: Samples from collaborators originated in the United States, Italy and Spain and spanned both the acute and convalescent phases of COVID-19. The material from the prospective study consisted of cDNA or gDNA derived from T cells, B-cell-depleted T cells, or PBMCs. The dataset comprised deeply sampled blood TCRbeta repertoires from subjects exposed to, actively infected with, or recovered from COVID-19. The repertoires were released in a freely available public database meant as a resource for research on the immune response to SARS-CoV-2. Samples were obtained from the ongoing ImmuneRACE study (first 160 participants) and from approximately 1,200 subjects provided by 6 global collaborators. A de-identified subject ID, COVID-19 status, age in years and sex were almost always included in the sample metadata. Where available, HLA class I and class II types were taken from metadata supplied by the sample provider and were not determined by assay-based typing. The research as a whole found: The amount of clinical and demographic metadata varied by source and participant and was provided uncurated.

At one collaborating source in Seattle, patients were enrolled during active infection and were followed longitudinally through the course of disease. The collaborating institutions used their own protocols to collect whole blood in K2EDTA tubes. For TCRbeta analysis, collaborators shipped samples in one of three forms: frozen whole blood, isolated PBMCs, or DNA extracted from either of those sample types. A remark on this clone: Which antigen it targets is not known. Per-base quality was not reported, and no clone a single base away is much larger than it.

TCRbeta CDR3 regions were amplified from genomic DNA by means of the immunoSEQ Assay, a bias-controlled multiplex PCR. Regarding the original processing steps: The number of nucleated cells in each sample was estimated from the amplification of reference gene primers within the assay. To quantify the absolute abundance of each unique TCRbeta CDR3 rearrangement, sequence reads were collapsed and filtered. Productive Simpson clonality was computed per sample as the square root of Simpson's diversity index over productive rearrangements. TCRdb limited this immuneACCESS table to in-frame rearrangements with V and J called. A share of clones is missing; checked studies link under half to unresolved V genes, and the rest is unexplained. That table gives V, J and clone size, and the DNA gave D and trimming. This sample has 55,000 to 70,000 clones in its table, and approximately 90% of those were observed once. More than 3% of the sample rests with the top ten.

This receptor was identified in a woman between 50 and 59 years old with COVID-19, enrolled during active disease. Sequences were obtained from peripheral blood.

The sequenced DNA: TGCAGCGTTTACGGGACAGGGAAGGAGGGGGAAAAACTGTTTTTT. The resulting protein is CSVYGTGKEGEKLFF. The chain links TRBV29-1 with TRBJ1-4; TRBD1 lines up with 9 middle nucleotides. The CDR3 measures 15 amino acids from cysteine to phenylalanine. CDR3 DNA only is kept here, 45 bases in frame from base 1. The germline V gene gives CDR1 as SQVTM and CDR2 as ANQGSEA. V is cut back by 5 bases and J by 8 bases, with 12 bases in the junction unmatched. The variable domain in full, with residues beyond the CDR3 obtained from the reference TRBV29-1 and TRBJ1-4 genes, is SAVISQKPSRDICQRGTSLTIQCQVDSQVTMMFWYRQQPGQSLTLIATANQGSEATYESGFVIDKFPISRPNLTFSTLTVSNMSPEDSSIYLCSVYGTGKEGEKLFFGSGTQLSVL.